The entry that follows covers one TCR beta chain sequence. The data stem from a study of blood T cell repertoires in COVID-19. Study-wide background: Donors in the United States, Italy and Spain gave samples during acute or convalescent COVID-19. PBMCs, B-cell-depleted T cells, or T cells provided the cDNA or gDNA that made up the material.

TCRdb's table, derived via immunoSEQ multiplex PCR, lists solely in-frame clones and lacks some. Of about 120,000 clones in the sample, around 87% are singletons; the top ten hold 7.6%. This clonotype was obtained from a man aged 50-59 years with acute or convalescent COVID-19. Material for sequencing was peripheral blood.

CDR3 nucleotides: TGTGCCAGCAGTCGACAATTCCCGAACACTGAAGCTTTCTTT. This sequence encodes CASSRQFPNTEAFF. This rearrangement joins TRBV6-5 to TRBJ1-1; D unclear. Trimming took off 5 bases at V and 1 base at J, with 11 bases between the two ends. CDR3 length equals 14 residues. Germline-derived CDR1 and CDR2 are MNHEY and SVGAGI.